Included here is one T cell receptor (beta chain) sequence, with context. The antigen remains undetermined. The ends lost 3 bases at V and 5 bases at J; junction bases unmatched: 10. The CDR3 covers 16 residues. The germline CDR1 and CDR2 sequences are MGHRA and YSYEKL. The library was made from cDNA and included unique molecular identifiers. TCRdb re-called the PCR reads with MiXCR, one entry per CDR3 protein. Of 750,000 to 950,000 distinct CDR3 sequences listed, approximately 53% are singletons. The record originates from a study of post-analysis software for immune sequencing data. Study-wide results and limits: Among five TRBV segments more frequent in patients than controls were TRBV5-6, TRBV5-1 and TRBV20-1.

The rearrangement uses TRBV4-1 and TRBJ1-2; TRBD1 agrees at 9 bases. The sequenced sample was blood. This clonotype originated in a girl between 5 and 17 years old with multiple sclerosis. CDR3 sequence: CASSHETGGPPYGYTF. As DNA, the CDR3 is TGCGCCAGCAGCCATGAAACAGGGGGCCCACCTTATGGCTACACCTTC.